A selection of T cell receptor beta chains follows, all from one sample in a study of T cells after yellow fever vaccination. MiXCR, run by TCRdb on the 5' RACE reads, gives a single entry per CDR3 protein. The data hold about 550,000 distinct CDR3 sequences, with roughly a fifth observed a single time. The material sequenced was PBMCs, taken 15 days after the yellow fever booster vaccination. The receptors were sampled from a man aged 25 to 45 who received the YFV17D yellow fever vaccine. Both conserved end residues are trimmed from each CDR3.

TRBJ2-3	TRBV12-3/TRBV12-4	ASSSGGSAASTDTQY
TRBJ2-5	TRBV28	ASGLAETRETQY
TRBJ2-5	TRBV10-3	AISQNQETQY
TRBJ2-6	TRBV7-9	ASVTTIRASGANVLT
TRBJ2-7	TRBV5-1	ASARTGGFDEQY
TRBJ1-2	TRBV24-1	ATSQGLGGSYGYT
TRBJ2-3	TRBV7-2	ASSRRAGTDTQY
TRBJ1-1	TRBV18	ASSPGQPMNTEAF
TRBJ2-1	TRBV12-3/TRBV12-4	ASTQDTYNEQF
TRBJ2-5	TRBV27	ASSLRWTSGTQETQY
TRBJ2-7	TRBV6-2/TRBV6-3	ASSGRRGTYEQY
TRBJ2-1	TRBV4-3	ASSVRLAGANNEQF
TRBJ1-3	TRBV5-1	ASRRDGPGNTIY
TRBJ2-7	TRBV7-9	ASSWDSREQY
TRBJ1-1	TRBV28	ASSRLDSLTEAF
TRBJ2-1	TRBV12-3/TRBV12-4	ASRKREGLGNEQF
TRBJ2-5	TRBV18	ASSRAGIQETQY
TRBJ2-3	TRBV7-2	ASSLEDRGFDTQY
TRBJ1-1	TRBV4-1	ASSQNPGVRGTEAF
TRBJ2-3	TRBV5-1	ASSSGLVGLDTQY
TRBJ2-3	TRBV20-1	SASGLSGWTQY
TRBJ2-5	TRBV7-6	ASGVAGVGETQY
TRBJ2-6	TRBV4-3	ASSQGYSGANVLT
TRBJ2-1	TRBV5-1	ASSLSPFSYNEQF
TRBJ2-5	TRBV11-2	ASSLVFKETQY
TRBJ2-7	TRBV6-2/TRBV6-3	ASSAQGNEQY
TRBJ2-7	TRBV6-9	ASSYVRGTKIEQY
TRBJ2-6	TRBV6-5	ASSYTGTGSSGANVLT
TRBJ2-5	TRBV7-9	ASSPWRDEKTQY
TRBJ2-1	TRBV7-8	ASSLRGASYNEQF
TRBJ2-3	TRBV5-5	ASSLWSWQGMTDTQY
TRBJ2-2	TRBV3-1	ASSQAGLAGGTGELF
TRBJ2-4	TRBV4-3	ASSQDHATQKNIQY
TRBJ2-3	TRBV7-6	ASSLAGGSRDTQY
TRBJ2-1	TRBV7-2	ASSFVSLDYNNEQF
TRBJ2-7	TRBV30	AWSGEGKSSYEQY
TRBJ2-3	TRBV10-3	AIGQETDTQY
TRBJ1-2	TRBV19	ASNPLNGIVGRHGYT